Presented here are 25 T cell receptor beta chains from one specimen sequenced in a study of CD8+ T cells in alopecia areata (dated by TCRdb to the late 2010s). This specimen's treatment or condition label, per the study, means: oral pan-JAK inhibitor, 5-10 mg twice daily. The library came from the immunoSEQ multiplex PCR assay. For TCR sequencing, RNA was extracted from every sample and reverse transcribed into cDNA to serve as template. Sourced from immuneACCESS, this table was stored by TCRdb with only in-frame sequences that have V and J called. A share of the clones is absent; for the studies checked, an unresolved V gene accounts for under half, and the remainder has no known explanation. In this sample the table shows approximately 180,000 clones, 50% to 75% of which occur a single time. The biggest ten clones account for 16% of the sample. The source was CD4+ T cells sorted from blood, collected at roughly week 58, from a patient treated with tofacitinib. Receptors originate from a human donor with alopecia areata.

This clone was counted between two and nine times. V is TRBV30 and J is TRBJ2-7; TRBD1 aligns across 9 bases. Looked up from germline, CDR1 is GTSNPN and CDR2 is SVGIG (reference sequence). J gave up 2 bases and V 4 bases, and 3 bases lay outside the gene matches. The CDR3 loop spans 13 amino acids. This chain's CDR3 is CAWNRDRAYEQYF. CDR3 nucleotides: TGTGCCTGGAATCGGGACAGGGCCTACGAGCAGTACTTC.

This sequence joins TRBV29-1 and TRBJ1-2, with unresolved D. The germline V gene encodes CDR1 SQVTM and CDR2 ANQGSEA. CDR3 length: 12 amino acids. V was pared by 4 bases and J by 8 bases, with 14 bases between. CDR3 region: CSVVLNLKGYTF. The CDR3 region has the DNA TGCAGCGTTGTCTTAAACCTAAAGGGCTACACCTTC. The whole variable domain, remainder taken from reference TRBV29-1 and TRBJ1-2, is SAVISQKPSRDICQRGTSLTIQCQVDSQVTMMFWYRQQPGQSLTLIATANQGSEATYESGFVIDKFPISRPNLTFSTLTVSNMSPEDSSIYLCSVVLNLKGYTFGSGTRLTVV.

The chain uses TRBV29-1 and TRBJ1-1, with a tentative D call TRBD1 (5 bases). CDR1 is SQVTM and CDR2 is ANQGSEA in the germline V gene. The CDR3 consists of 13 residues. The V end was cut by 6 bases, the J end by 8 bases, with 19 bases between. The CDR3 loop reads CSVRQGGEGEAFF. CDR3 sequence (DNA): TGCAGCGTCCGACAAGGAGGGGAAGGGGAAGCTTTCTTT.

CDR3 DNA sequence: TGCGCCAGCAGCCCGGGGTTGGGGCAGCTCTACGAGCAGTACTTC. As protein: CASSPGLGQLYEQYF. The chain links TRBV5-1 to TRBJ2-7; D tentatively reads TRBD1 or TRBD2 (5 bases each). Deletions cut 4 bases from V and 3 bases from J, with 17 bases between. CDR1 is SGHRS, CDR2 YFSETQ, per germline. CDR3 length equals 15 residues.

J is TRBJ2-3 and V is TRBV5-1; D gene uncertain. Germline lookup yields CDR1 SGHRS and CDR2 YFSETQ. The CDR3 has 12 amino acids. Trimming removed 4 bases from V and 2 bases from J, with 5 bases in between. The CDR3 loop is CASSPATDTQYF. DNA for the CDR3: TGCGCCAGCAGCCCGGCCACAGATACGCAGTATTTT.

The chain employs TRBV29-1 and TRBJ2-7; either TRBD1 or TRBD2 may supply D (5 bases each). The CDR3 totals 14 residues. V lost 4 bases to trimming and J lost 5 bases, with 18 bases between them. Germline V lookup: CDR1 SQVTM, CDR2 ANQGSEA. As DNA, the CDR3 is TGCAGCGTTGGAATGAGGGGATCGATGAACGAGCAGTACTTC. It codes for CSVGMRGSMNEQYF.

With regard to this clone: In the same sample, other DNA sequences code for this CDR3. The rearrangement uses TRBV5-1 and TRBJ2-7; unclear D gene. V was shortened by 4 bases and J by 3 bases, with 5 bases between the two germline ends. Germline-derived CDR1 and CDR2 are SGHRS and YFSETQ. The CDR3 is made up of 11 amino acids. The CDR3 region has the DNA TGCGCCAGCAGCCTAGACTACGAGCAGTACTTC. Translated, it gives CASSLDYEQYF.

The chain carries TRBV23-1 and TRBJ1-1; D not certain. TRBV23-1 carries the ORF label, with uncertain function. CDR3 length: 16 amino acids. V gave up 4 bases and J gave up 4 bases, with 19 bases separating them. The CDR3 DNA sequence: TGCGCCAGCAGTCCTTATGGCCCTAGGGAGAGCACTGAAGCTTTCTTT. Translation gives CASSPYGPRESTEAFF.

The count of this clone is one. The V and J genes are TRBV7-2 and TRBJ2-5, with 13 bases fitting TRBD2. Germline-derived CDR1 and CDR2 are SGHTA and FQGNSA. The junction had 1 base not matched to a gene; V was cut back by 0 bases and J by 0 bases. The CDR3 is 17 amino acids. The CDR3, as DNA: TGTGCCAGCAGCTTAGCACTAGCGGGGGGGTACCAAGAGACCCAGTACTTC. Amino acids: CASSLALAGGYQETQYF.

To note about this clone: Additional DNA sequences in this sample encode the identical CDR3. The rearrangement uses TRBV27 and TRBJ2-5, with D unclear. Germline assignment: CDR1 MNHEY and CDR2 SMNVEV (reference sequence). The V end was cut by 2 bases, the J end by 4 bases, with 2 bases between. This CDR3 is 11 amino acids long. The chain's CDR3 is CASSLGETQYF. In nucleotides, the CDR3 is TGTGCCAGCAGTTTAGGAGAGACCCAGTACTTC.

The chain links TRBV30 to TRBJ1-3; D not certain. Germline CDR1 reads GTSNPN; CDR2 reads SVGIG (reference sequence). The V end lost 1 base, the J end lost 4 bases, and 11 bases lay between the germline ends. The CDR3 runs 14 residues. CDR3 DNA sequence: TGTGCCTGGAGTGCCCTGGATTCGGGAAACACCATATATTTT. Translating it yields CAWSALDSGNTIYF.

The gene calls are TRBV7-9 and TRBJ1-2, with D hard to call. V was pared by 5 bases and J by 7 bases, with 11 bases between. Germline V gene lookup returns CDR1 SEHNR and CDR2 FQNEAQ (reference sequence). The CDR3 runs 12 residues. Here the CDR3 reads CASSPSNPGYTF. CDR3 nucleotide sequence: TGTGCCAGCAGCCCTTCCAATCCTGGCTACACCTTC.

The chain carries TRBV19 and TRBJ2-2, with 8 bases identical to TRBD1. CDR3 length: 15 amino acids. V was clipped by 7 bases and J by 6 bases; unmatched bases: 10. The germline gives CDR1 LNHDA, CDR2 SQIVND (reference sequence). The CDR3 spells CASTRRGPGAGELFF. The DNA for the CDR3 is TGTGCCAGTACCCGCAGGGGGCCTGGGGCCGGGGAGCTGTTTTTT.

This clone was seen only a few times. The chain has TRBV29-1 and TRBJ1-2; 7 positions agree with TRBD1. The CDR3 covers 13 residues. Germline V gene lookup returns CDR1 SQVTM and CDR2 ANQGSEA. V gave up 1 base and J gave up 2 bases; unmatched junction bases: 1. CDR3 residues: CSVEGGQNYGYTF. CDR3 nucleotides: TGCAGCGTTGAAGGGGGACAGAACTATGGCTACACCTTC.

This sequence joins TRBV30 and TRBJ2-1; D possibly corresponds to TRBD2 (6 bases). Germline V CDR1 and CDR2: GTSNPN, SVGIG (reference sequence). This CDR3 is built from 13 residues. The germline V and J ends were trimmed by 1 base and 7 bases, with 11 bases remaining between them. The CDR3 loop is CAWSAGLLNEQFF. In nucleotides, the CDR3 is TGTGCCTGGAGTGCCGGACTACTTAATGAGCAGTTCTTC. Full variable domain (outside the CDR3, taken from reference TRBV30 and TRBJ2-1): SQTIHQWPATLVQPVGSPLSLECTVEGTSNPNLYWYRQAAGRGLQLLFYSVGIGQISSEVPQNLSASRPQDRQFILSSKKLLLSDSGFYLCAWSAGLLNEQFFGPGTRLTVL.

J is TRBJ2-7 and V is TRBV30; no clear D gene. Trimming shortened V by 4 bases and J by 0 bases, and 10 bases separated the two germline ends. The CDR3 has 13 amino acids. Per germline, CDR1 GTSNPN and CDR2 SVGIG (reference sequence). CDR3 in DNA: TGTGCCTGGACCCGGGCCACCTCCTACGAGCAGTACTTC. Translating it yields CAWTRATSYEQYF.

A few counts support this clone. At the DNA level, this CDR3 is encoded by other sequences in the same sample as well. This rearrangement joins TRBV7-9 to TRBJ2-7; D ambiguous. This CDR3 region has 11 residues. Germline V gene sequence: CDR1 SEHNR, CDR2 FQNEAQ (reference sequence). V was shortened by 5 bases and J by 4 bases, with 6 bases between the two germline ends. Here the CDR3 DNA reads TGTGCCAGCAGCCCGTTATACGAGCAGTACTTC. Translation gives CASSPLYEQYF.

V and J are TRBV5-1 and TRBJ1-2, with a weak D call TRBD1 (5 bases). The CDR3 is made up of 13 amino acids. V was clipped by 0 bases and J by 6 bases, with 9 bases between them. CDR1 SGHRS and CDR2 YFSETQ come from the germline V gene. CDR3 DNA sequence: TGCGCCAGCAGCTTGGAGGGGTATCATGGCTACACCTTC. This encodes CASSLEGYHGYTF.

This clone was counted only a few times. This sequence joins TRBV5-1 and TRBJ2-2; 9 bases are a match to TRBD1. Germline lookup yields CDR1 SGHRS and CDR2 YFSETQ. The CDR3 totals 15 residues. V trimming: 4 bases; J trimming: 7 bases; junction bases outside the gene matches: 8. The CDR3: CASSGPQGAIGELFF. The CDR3 DNA reads TGCGCCAGCAGCGGTCCACAGGGGGCGATCGGGGAGCTGTTTTTT.

In its sample, this clone was seen a few times. This chain uses TRBV6-6 with TRBJ1-5; 8 bases match TRBD1. CDR3 length: 15 residues. Germline values: CDR1 MNHNY, CDR2 SVGAGI (reference sequence). Trimming cost V 2 bases and J 5 bases; bases outside gene matches: 5. The DNA for the CDR3 is TGTGCCAGCAGTTACGTCGACAGGGGTTATCAGCCCCAGCATTTT. Translating gives CASSYVDRGYQPQHF.

The chain employs TRBV4-2 and TRBJ2-7; 7 bases are shared with TRBD2. The CDR3 is 17 amino acids. CDR1 is LGHNA, CDR2 YNFKEQ, per germline. V was pared by 1 base and J by 0 bases, with 9 bases of the junction left unmatched. CDR3 sequence: CASSQGTREETSYEQYF. The CDR3 nucleotides are TGTGCCAGCAGCCAAGGAACCCGGGAGGAAACCTCCTACGAGCAGTACTTC.

The V gene is TRBV6-6, the J gene TRBJ2-7; the D gene is possibly TRBD2 (6 bases). The CDR3 totals 15 residues. Germline values: CDR1 MNHNY, CDR2 SVGAGI (reference sequence). V was clipped by 2 bases and J by 0 bases, with 11 bases between them. The CDR3 spells CASSYRRGISYEQYF. DNA for the CDR3: TGTGCCAGCAGTTACCGTCGGGGGATCTCCTACGAGCAGTACTTC.

This sequence joins TRBV29-1 and TRBJ1-1; 9 bases fit TRBD1. CDR3 length equals 14 residues. V lost 4 bases and J lost 1; bases outside the gene matches: 4. Germline V gene lookup returns CDR1 SQVTM and CDR2 ANQGSEA. The CDR3 sequence is CSVGWGQGNTEAFF. CDR3 in DNA: TGCAGCGTTGGATGGGGACAGGGGAACACTGAAGCTTTCTTT.

The gene calls are TRBV5-1 and TRBJ1-2; TRBD1 might be the D (5 bases). The germline V gene encodes CDR1 SGHRS and CDR2 YFSETQ. The V end lost 0 bases, the J end lost 3 bases, and 12 bases lay between the germline ends. This CDR3 has 15 amino acids. The CDR3 region has the DNA TGCGCCAGCAGCTTGGCCCCGGGGGACCACTATGGCTACACCTTC. This encodes CASSLAPGDHYGYTF.

This sequence joins TRBV6-5 and TRBJ1-1; 7 bases are a match to TRBD1. After removal of 2 bases from V and 3 bases from J, the junction contained 6 bases not matched to a gene. Germline V CDR1 and CDR2: MNHEY, SVGAGI. The CDR3 consists of 15 residues. The CDR3 protein is CASSYTPTGDTEAFF. CDR3 nucleotides: TGTGCCAGCAGTTACACCCCCACAGGGGACACTGAAGCTTTCTTT.